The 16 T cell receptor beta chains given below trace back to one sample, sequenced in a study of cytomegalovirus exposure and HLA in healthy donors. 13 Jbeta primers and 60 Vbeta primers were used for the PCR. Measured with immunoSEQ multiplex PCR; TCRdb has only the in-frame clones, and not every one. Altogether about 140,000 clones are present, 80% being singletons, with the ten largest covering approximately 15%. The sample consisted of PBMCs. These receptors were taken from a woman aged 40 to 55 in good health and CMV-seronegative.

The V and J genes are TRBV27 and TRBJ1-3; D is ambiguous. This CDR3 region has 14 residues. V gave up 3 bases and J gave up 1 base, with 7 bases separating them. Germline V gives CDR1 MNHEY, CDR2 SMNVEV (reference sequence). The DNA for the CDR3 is TGTGCCAGCAGTTTTAGAGGGTCTGGAAACACCATATATTTT. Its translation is CASSFRGSGNTIYF.

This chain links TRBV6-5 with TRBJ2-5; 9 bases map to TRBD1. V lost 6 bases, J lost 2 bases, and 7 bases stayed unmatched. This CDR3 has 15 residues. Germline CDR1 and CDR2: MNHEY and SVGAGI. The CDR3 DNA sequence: TGTGCCAGCAGAAGGACAGGGGATGGACAAGAGACCCAGTACTTC. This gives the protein CASRRTGDGQETQYF.

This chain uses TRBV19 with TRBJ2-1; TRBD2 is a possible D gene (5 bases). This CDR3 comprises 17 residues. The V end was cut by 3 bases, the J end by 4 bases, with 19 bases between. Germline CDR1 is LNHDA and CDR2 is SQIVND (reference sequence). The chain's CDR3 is CASSIGVRTPSYNEQFF. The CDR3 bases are TGTGCCAGTAGTATTGGTGTAAGGACTCCTTCTTACAATGAGCAGTTCTTC.

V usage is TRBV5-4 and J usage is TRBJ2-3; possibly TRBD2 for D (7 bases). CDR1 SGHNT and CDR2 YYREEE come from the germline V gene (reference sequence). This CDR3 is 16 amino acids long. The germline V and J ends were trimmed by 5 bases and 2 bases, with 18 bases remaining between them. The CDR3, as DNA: TGTGCCAGCAGTTCTGCGGGGGCCCCGCTCACAGATACGCAGTATTTT. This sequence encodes CASSSAGAPLTDTQYF. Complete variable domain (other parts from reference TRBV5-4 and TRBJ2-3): ETGVTQSPTHLIKTRGQQVTLRCSSQSGHNTVSWYQQALGQGPQFIFQYYREEENGRGNFPPRFSGLQFPNYSSELNVNALELDDSALYLCASSSAGAPLTDTQYFGPGTRLTVL.

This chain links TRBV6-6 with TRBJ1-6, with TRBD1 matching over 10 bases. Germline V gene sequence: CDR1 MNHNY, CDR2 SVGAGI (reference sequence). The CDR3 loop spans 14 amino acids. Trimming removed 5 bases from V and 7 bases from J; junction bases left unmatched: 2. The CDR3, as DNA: TGTGCCAGCAGTGGGACAGGGGTAAATTCACCCCTCCACTTT. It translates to CASSGTGVNSPLHF.

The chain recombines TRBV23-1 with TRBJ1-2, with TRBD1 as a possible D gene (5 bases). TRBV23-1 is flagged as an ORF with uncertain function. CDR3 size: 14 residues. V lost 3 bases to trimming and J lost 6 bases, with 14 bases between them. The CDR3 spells CASSHGGSSHGYTF. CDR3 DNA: TGCGCCAGCAGTCATGGGGGGTCAAGTCATGGCTACACCTTC.

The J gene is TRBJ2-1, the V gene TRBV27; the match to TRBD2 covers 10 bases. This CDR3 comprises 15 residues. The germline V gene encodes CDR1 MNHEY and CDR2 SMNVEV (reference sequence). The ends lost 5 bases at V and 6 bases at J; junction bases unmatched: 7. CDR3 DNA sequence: TGTGCCAGCAGTCCGGAGCGGGGGGGCAGCAATGAGCAGTTCTTC. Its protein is CASSPERGGSNEQFF.

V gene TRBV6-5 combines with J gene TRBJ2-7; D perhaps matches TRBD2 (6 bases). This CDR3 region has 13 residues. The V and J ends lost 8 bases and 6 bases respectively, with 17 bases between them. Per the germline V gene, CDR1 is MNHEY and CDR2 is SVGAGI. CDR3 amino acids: CASRLGGFGEQYF. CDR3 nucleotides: TGTGCCAGCCGCCTTGGGGGGTTCGGCGAGCAGTACTTC.

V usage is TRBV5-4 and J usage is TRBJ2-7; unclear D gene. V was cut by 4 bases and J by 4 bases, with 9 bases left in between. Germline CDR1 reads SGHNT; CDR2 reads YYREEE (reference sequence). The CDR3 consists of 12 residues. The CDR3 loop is CASSVDGYEQYF. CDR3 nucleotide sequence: TGTGCCAGCAGCGTGGACGGTTACGAGCAGTACTTC.

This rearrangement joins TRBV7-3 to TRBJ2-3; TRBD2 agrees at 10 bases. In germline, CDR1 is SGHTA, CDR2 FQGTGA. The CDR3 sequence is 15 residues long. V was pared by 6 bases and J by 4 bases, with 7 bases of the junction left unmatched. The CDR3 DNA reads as TGTGCCAGCAGTCCCAATCTAGCGGGAGCAGATACGCAGTATTTT. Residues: CASSPNLAGADTQYF.

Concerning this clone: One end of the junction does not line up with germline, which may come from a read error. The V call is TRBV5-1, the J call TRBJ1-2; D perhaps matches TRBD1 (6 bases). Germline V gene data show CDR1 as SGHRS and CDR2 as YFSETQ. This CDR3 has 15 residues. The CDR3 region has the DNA TGCGCCAGCAGCCTCACCAGGGGTCGGGGCTATGTCTACACCTTC. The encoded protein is CASSLTRGRGYVYTF.

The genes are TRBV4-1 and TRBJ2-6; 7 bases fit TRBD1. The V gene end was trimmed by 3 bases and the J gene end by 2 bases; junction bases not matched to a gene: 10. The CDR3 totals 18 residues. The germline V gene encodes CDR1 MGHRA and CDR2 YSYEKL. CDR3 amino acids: CASSHNLGGRAGANVLTF. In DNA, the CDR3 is TGCGCCAGCAGCCACAACTTAGGGGGCAGGGCTGGGGCCAACGTCCTGACTTTC.

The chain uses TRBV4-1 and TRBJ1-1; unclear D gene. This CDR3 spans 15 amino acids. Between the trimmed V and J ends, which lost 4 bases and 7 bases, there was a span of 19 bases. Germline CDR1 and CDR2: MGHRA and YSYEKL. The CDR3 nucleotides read TGCGCCAGCAGCCGTAGTAGCAAGGAGGGCCTTGAAGCTTTCTTT. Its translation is CASSRSSKEGLEAFF.

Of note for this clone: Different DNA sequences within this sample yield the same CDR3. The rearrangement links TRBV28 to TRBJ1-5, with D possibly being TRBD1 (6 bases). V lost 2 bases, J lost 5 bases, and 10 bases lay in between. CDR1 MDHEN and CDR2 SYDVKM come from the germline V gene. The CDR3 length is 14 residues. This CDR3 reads CASSLGQPYQPQHF. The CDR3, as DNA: TGTGCCAGCAGTTTAGGACAGCCTTATCAGCCCCAGCATTTT.

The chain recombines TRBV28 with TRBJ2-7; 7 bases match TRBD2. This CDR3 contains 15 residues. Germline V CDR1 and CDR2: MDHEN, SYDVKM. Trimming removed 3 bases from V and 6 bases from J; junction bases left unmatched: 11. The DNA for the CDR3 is TGTGCCAGCAGTTTTGGCGGGACTATCCCGGGCGAGCAGTACTTC. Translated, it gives CASSFGGTIPGEQYF.

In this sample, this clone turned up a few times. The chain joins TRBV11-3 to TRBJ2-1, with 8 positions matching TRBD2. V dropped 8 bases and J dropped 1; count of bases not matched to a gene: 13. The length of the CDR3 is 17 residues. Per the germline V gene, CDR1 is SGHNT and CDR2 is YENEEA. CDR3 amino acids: CASALNYLAGSYNEQFF. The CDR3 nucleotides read TGTGCCAGCGCACTAAATTATCTAGCGGGTTCCTACAATGAGCAGTTCTTC.